One and the same sample provided the 20 T cell receptor beta chains below, sequenced in a study of chemoradiotherapy in HPV16-positive cancers. The protocol was immunoSEQ multiplex PCR, while the TCRdb copy is restricted to in-frame clones and leaves out a portion. The sample records under 20,000 clones, about four fifths being singletons. The sequences come from blood, collected from a patient who underwent chemoradiotherapy. All receptors derive from a human donor with HPV-associated anogenital cancer.

The chain links TRBV7-2 to TRBJ2-1, with D tentatively TRBD1 (5 bases). The V and J ends lost 3 bases and 5 bases respectively, with 8 bases between them. Germline CDR1 reads SGHTA; CDR2 reads FQGNSA. The CDR3 covers 13 residues. CDR3 bases: TGTGCCAGCAGCTTGTCACAGGACAATGAGCAGTTCTTC. Translated, it gives CASSLSQDNEQFF.

The rearrangement joins TRBV25-1 to TRBJ2-5; the match to TRBD2 covers 8 bases. The CDR3 loop spans 16 amino acids. Looked up from germline, CDR1 is MGHDK and CDR2 is SYGVNS. V shed 5 bases and J 4 bases; nucleotides not matched to a gene: 12. CDR3 amino acids: CASSHKGRGGRETQYF. The CDR3 region has the DNA TGTGCCAGCAGTCACAAGGGTCGGGGGGGGCGAGAGACCCAGTACTTC. Variable domain in full (rest from reference TRBV25-1 and TRBJ2-5): EADIYQTPRYLVIGTGKKITLECSQTMGHDKMYWYQQDPGMELHLIHYSYGVNSTEKGDLSSESTVSRIRTEHFPLTLESARPSHTSQYLCASSHKGRGGRETQYFGPGTRLLVL.

The J gene is TRBJ2-3, the V gene TRBV10-1; 7 bases map to TRBD1. The CDR3 totals 14 residues. CDR1 and CDR2 (germline): WNHNN, SYGVQD (reference sequence). After removal of 6 bases from V and 3 bases from J, the junction contained 6 bases not matched to a gene. The CDR3 loop is CASSRDSSTDTQYF. Here the CDR3 DNA reads TGCGCCAGCAGCCGGGACAGCTCGACAGATACGCAGTATTTT.

The chain carries TRBV5-1 and TRBJ2-6; D not certain. CDR1 and CDR2 (germline): SGHRS, YFSETQ. CDR3 length equals 16 residues. Trimming pared 5 bases from V and 0 bases from J, leaving 12 bases between. The CDR3 DNA is TGCGCCAGCAGATTTGAGCTTTTCTCTGGGGCCAACGTCCTGACTTTC. Amino acid sequence: CASRFELFSGANVLTF.

The V call is TRBV6-5, the J call TRBJ2-1; 8 bases are a match to TRBD2. There are 14 residues in the CDR3. J gave up 10 bases and V 0 bases, and 5 bases lay outside the gene matches. Germline CDR1 and CDR2: MNHEY and SVGAGI. Here the CDR3 reads CASSYSGVAGEQFF. The CDR3 bases are TGTGCCAGCAGTTACTCGGGGGTAGCGGGGGAGCAGTTCTTC.

This rearrangement joins TRBV10-2 to TRBJ1-1, with D unresolved. CDR1 and CDR2 (germline): WSHSY, SAAADI. V was pared by 3 bases and J by 0 bases, with 8 bases between. This CDR3 comprises 14 residues. CDR3: CASSEPGMNTEAFF. CDR3 DNA: TGCGCCAGCAGTGAACCGGGGATGAACACTGAAGCTTTCTTT.

This clone was seen a single time. The gene calls are TRBV7-2 and TRBJ2-1; 13 bases are shared with TRBD2. The CDR3 covers 15 residues. The J segment lost 9 bases and the V segment lost 4 bases, leaving 6 bases of the junction unmatched. CDR1 is SGHTA, CDR2 FQGNSA, per germline. The CDR3: CASSSRLAGGGEQFF. CDR3 DNA sequence: TGTGCCAGCAGCTCAAGACTAGCGGGGGGAGGTGAGCAGTTCTTC.

The chain links TRBV6-5 to TRBJ1-1, with TRBD1 matching 8 bases. Per germline, CDR1 MNHEY and CDR2 SVGAGI. V shed 5 bases and J 1 base; nucleotides not matched to a gene: 6. The CDR3 spans 15 residues. CDR3 in DNA: TGTGCCAGCAGTCCAGATGACAGGGGGAACACTGAAGCTTTCTTT. Residues: CASSPDDRGNTEAFF.

The V and J genes are TRBV19 and TRBJ1-5, with TRBD1 identical over 8 bases. Germline V gives CDR1 LNHDA, CDR2 SQIVND (reference sequence). The CDR3 runs to 15 residues. Germline trimming cut 5 bases from V and 2 bases from J; bases unmatched to any gene: 5. The DNA of the CDR3 is TGTGCCAGTAGTCAGGACAGGGCGGGCAATCAGCCCCAGCATTTT. Translated: CASSQDRAGNQPQHF.

The chain links TRBV5-1 to TRBJ2-2; a weak D match, TRBD1 (5 bases). Germline CDR1 is SGHRS and CDR2 is YFSETQ. Trimming took off 5 bases at V and 0 bases at J, with 11 bases between the two ends. The CDR3 runs to 15 residues. The CDR3 loop is CASSRGSSNTGELFF. CDR3 nucleotide sequence: TGCGCCAGCAGTAGGGGAAGTTCGAACACCGGGGAGCTGTTTTTT.

This clone was counted only a few times. The chain combines TRBV5-1 with TRBJ1-5; D is possibly TRBD1 (6 bases). Trimming cost V 4 bases and J 4 bases, with 9 bases left between them. The length of the CDR3 is 13 residues. Germline V lookup: CDR1 SGHRS, CDR2 YFSETQ. The CDR3 DNA sequence: TGCGCCAGCAGCCCCACAGGGAATCAGCCCCAGCATTTT. Protein sequence: CASSPTGNQPQHF.

The chain is built from TRBV7-9 and TRBJ2-5; 12 bases line up with TRBD2. V dropped 4 bases and J dropped 5; count of bases not matched to a gene: 5. The length of the CDR3 is 15 residues. CDR1 is SEHNR and CDR2 is FQNEAQ in the germline V gene (reference sequence). This chain's CDR3 is CASSSRLAGEETQYF. CDR3 sequence (DNA): TGTGCCAGCAGCTCCCGACTAGCGGGGGAGGAGACCCAGTACTTC.

The CDR3 sequence: CASSYRAGEQYF. The CDR3 nucleotides read TGTGCCAGTAGTTACAGGGCCGGAGAGCAGTACTTC. This chain uses TRBV19 with TRBJ2-7; the D gene is possibly TRBD1 (6 bases). The CDR3 extends over 12 amino acids. CDR1 and CDR2 (germline): LNHDA, SQIVND (reference sequence). V lost 5 bases and J lost 7, with 12 bases in between.

In its sample, this clone was seen once. The chain has TRBV5-6 and TRBJ1-3, with 8 bases aligning to TRBD1. The V segment lost 2 bases and the J segment 4 bases; nucleotides outside the gene matches: 5. Per the germline V gene, CDR1 is SGHDT and CDR2 is YYEEEE. This CDR3 is built from 15 residues. As DNA, the CDR3 is TGTGCCAGCAGCTTTCTAGGACAGGGCGGAAACACCATATATTTT. This translates into CASSFLGQGGNTIYF.

V gene TRBV5-4 combines with J gene TRBJ1-3, with D maybe TRBD1 (6 bases). The CDR3 has 15 residues. Germline V lookup: CDR1 SGHNT, CDR2 YYREEE (reference sequence). V lost 3 bases and J lost 4, with 14 bases in between. CDR3 sequence: CASSSGHNAGNTIYF. The CDR3 coding sequence is TGTGCCAGCAGCTCGGGACACAACGCAGGAAACACCATATATTTT.

There are a few counts of this clone. The chain employs TRBV5-1 and TRBJ1-4; 8 positions match TRBD1. The CDR3 runs to 14 residues. V trimming: 3 bases; J trimming: 8 bases; junction bases outside the gene matches: 6. CDR1 SGHRS and CDR2 YFSETQ come from the germline V gene. The DNA for the CDR3 is TGCGCCAGCAGCTCCAGGGGGCCGGAGGAAAAACTGTTTTTT. It specifies CASSSRGPEEKLFF.

The chain uses TRBV5-4 and TRBJ1-1; 8 nucleotides agree with TRBD1. V lost 4 bases to trimming and J lost 0 bases; unmatched junction nucleotides: 5. Germline V gene data show CDR1 as SGHNT and CDR2 as YYREEE (reference sequence). The CDR3 has 15 amino acids. CDR3 amino acids: CASSQGQELNTEAFF. The DNA for the CDR3 is TGTGCCAGCAGCCAGGGACAGGAGTTGAACACTGAAGCTTTCTTT.

The chain joins TRBV7-9 to TRBJ1-3, with a tentative D call TRBD1 (5 bases). V lost 7 bases to trimming and J lost 2 bases, with 9 bases between them. Germline CDR1 and CDR2: SEHNR and FQNEAQ (reference sequence). The CDR3 runs to 13 residues. Here the CDR3 reads CASTRGTGNTIYF. Written as DNA, the CDR3 is TGTGCCAGCACAAGGGGAACTGGAAACACCATATATTTT.

V gene TRBV6-5 combines with J gene TRBJ1-1; D gene ambiguous. Trimming left V 2 bases short and J 3 bases short, with 10 bases between. In germline, CDR1 is MNHEY, CDR2 SVGAGI. The CDR3 runs to 14 residues. For the CDR3, the DNA is TGTGCCAGCAGTTACACGGAGGGTTACACTGAAGCTTTCTTT. It translates to CASSYTEGYTEAFF.

The V and J genes are TRBV6-5 and TRBJ2-5; possibly TRBD1 for D (6 bases). The assigned J gene may be wrong: the sequence end matches TRBJ2-7 better. The CDR3 sequence is 15 residues long. From germline, CDR1 is MNHEY and CDR2 SVGAGI. Written as DNA, the CDR3 is TGTGCCAGCAGTTACTCGGGGACACACTCCTACGAGCAGTACTTC. Translating it yields CASSYSGTHSYEQYF.